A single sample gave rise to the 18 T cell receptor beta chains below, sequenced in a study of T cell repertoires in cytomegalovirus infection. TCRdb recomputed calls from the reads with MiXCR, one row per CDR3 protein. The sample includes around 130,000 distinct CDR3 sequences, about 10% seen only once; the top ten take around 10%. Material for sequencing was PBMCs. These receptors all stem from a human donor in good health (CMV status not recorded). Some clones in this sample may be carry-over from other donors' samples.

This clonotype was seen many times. Here the CDR3 DNA reads TGTGCCAGCCAAACGGCCGTGGGACTAGCGGGAGGCCGCGCCTACGAGCAGTACTTC. Translation: CASQTAVGLAGGRAYEQYF. The chain recombines TRBV28 with TRBJ2-7; 15 bases are a match to TRBD2. The germline V gene has CDR1 MDHEN and CDR2 SYDVKM. Germline trimming cut 8 bases from V and 2 bases from J; bases unmatched to any gene: 16. This CDR3 has 19 amino acids.

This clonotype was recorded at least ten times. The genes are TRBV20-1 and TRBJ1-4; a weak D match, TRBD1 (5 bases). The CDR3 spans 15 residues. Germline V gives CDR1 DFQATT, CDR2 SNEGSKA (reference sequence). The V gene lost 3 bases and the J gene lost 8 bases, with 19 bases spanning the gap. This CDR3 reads CSASPGGGREEKLFF. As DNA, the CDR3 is TGCAGTGCTAGCCCCGGGGGAGGGAGAGAAGAAAAACTGTTTTTT.

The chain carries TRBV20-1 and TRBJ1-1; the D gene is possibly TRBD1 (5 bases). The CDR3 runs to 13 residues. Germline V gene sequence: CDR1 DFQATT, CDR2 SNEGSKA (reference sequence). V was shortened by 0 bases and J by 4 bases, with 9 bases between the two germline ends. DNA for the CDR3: TGCAGTGCTAGAGAGGGGGGGAGCACTGAAGCTTTCTTT. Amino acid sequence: CSAREGGSTEAFF.

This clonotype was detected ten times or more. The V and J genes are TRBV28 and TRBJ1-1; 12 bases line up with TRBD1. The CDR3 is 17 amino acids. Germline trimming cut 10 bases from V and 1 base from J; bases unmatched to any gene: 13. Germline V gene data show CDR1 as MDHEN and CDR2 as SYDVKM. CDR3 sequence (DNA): TGTGCCACCCATTATGGGACAGGGGGCTTTAAGAACACTGAAGCTTTCTTT. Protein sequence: CATHYGTGGFKNTEAFF.

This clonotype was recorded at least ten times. The CDR3 DNA sequence: TGTGCCAGCAGTTACAGGGTGGGGGTGACCAAAAACATTCAGTACTTC. This encodes CASSYRVGVTKNIQYF. The V gene is TRBV28, the J gene TRBJ2-4; tentatively, D is TRBD1 (6 bases). This CDR3 spans 16 amino acids. With 4 bases removed from V and 2 bases from J, the gap between germline ends came to 15 bases. From germline, CDR1 is MDHEN and CDR2 SYDVKM.

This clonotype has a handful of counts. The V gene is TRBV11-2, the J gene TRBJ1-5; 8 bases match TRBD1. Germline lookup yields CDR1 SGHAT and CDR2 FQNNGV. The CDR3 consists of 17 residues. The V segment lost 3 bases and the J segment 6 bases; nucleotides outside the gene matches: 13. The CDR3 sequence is CASSFVRQGWVIQPQHF. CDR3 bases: TGTGCCAGCAGCTTCGTTCGACAGGGGTGGGTTATTCAGCCCCAGCATTTT.

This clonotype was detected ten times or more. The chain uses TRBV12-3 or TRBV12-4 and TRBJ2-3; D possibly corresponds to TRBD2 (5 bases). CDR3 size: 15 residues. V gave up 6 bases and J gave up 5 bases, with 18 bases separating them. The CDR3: CASREDAHGGDTQYF. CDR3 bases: TGTGCCAGCAGGGAGGACGCCCATGGAGGAGATACGCAGTATTTT.

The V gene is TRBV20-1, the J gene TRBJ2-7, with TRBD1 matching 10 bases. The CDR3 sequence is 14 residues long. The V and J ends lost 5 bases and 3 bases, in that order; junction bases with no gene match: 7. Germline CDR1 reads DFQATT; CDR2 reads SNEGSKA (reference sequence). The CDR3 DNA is TGCAGTGCTCGTATCCGGGACAGGGGCTACGAGCAGTACTTC. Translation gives CSARIRDRGYEQYF.

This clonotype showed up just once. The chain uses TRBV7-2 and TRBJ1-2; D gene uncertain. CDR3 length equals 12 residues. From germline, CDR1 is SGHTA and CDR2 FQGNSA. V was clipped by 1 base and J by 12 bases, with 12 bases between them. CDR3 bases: TGTGCCAGCAGCTTAGACACCCAAGGCGACACCTTC. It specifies CASSLDTQGDTF.

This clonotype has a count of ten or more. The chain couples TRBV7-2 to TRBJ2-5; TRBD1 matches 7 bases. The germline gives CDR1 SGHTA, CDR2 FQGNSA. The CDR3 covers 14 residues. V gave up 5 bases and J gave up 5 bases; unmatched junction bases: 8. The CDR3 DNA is TGTGCCAGCAGCCCGGACAGGTCCCGGGAGACCCAGTACTTC. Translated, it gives CASSPDRSRETQYF.

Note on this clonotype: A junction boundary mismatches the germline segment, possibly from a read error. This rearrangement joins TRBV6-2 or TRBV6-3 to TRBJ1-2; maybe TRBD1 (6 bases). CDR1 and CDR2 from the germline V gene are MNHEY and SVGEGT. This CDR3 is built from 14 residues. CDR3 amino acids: CASSYSGQTYGCTF. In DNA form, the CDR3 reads TGTGCCAGCAGTTACTCGGGACAAACCTATGGCTGCACCTTC.

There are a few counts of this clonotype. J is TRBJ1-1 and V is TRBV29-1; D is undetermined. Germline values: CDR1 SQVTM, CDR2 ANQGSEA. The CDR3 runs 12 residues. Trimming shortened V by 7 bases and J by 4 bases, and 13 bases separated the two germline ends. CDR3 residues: CSADLGGTEAFF. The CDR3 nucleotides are TGCAGCGCAGACCTTGGTGGCACTGAAGCTTTCTTT.

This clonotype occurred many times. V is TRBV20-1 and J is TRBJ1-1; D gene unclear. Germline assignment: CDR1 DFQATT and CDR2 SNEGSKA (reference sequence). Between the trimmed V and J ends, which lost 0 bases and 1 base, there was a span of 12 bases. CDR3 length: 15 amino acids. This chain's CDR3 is CSARDLLGKNTEAFF. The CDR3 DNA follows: TGCAGTGCTAGAGATCTTCTAGGGAAGAACACTGAAGCTTTCTTT.

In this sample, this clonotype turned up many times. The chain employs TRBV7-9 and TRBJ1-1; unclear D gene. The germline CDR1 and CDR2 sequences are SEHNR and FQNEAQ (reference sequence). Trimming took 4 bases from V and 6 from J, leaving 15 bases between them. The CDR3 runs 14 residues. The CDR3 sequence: CASSSQSGLAEAFF. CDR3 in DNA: TGTGCCAGCAGCTCCCAAAGCGGGTTGGCTGAAGCTTTCTTT.

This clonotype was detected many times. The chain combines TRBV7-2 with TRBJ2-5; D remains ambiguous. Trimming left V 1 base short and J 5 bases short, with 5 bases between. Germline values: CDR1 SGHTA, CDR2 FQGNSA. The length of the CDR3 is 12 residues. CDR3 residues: CASSLGLETQYF. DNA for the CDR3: TGTGCCAGCAGCTTAGGCCTGGAGACCCAGTACTTC.

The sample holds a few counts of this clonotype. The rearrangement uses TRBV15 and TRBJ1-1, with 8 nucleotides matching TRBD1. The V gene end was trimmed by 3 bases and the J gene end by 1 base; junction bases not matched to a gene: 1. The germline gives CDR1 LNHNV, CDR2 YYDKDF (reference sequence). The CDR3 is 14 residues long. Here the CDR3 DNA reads TGTGCCACCAGCAGGACAGGGGCGAACACTGAAGCTTTCTTT. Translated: CATSRTGANTEAFF.

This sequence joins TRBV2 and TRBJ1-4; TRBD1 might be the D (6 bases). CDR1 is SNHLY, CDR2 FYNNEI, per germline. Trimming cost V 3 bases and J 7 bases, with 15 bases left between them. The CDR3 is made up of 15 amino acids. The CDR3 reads CASSEREGVGEKLFF. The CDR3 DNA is TGTGCCAGCAGTGAGCGCGAGGGGGTTGGTGAAAAACTGTTTTTT.

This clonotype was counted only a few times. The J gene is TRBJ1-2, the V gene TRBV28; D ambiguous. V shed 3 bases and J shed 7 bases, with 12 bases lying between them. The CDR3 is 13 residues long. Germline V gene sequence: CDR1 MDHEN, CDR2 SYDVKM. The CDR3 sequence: CASSLVSNGGYTF. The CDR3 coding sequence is TGTGCCAGCAGTTTGGTGTCGAATGGTGGCTACACCTTC.